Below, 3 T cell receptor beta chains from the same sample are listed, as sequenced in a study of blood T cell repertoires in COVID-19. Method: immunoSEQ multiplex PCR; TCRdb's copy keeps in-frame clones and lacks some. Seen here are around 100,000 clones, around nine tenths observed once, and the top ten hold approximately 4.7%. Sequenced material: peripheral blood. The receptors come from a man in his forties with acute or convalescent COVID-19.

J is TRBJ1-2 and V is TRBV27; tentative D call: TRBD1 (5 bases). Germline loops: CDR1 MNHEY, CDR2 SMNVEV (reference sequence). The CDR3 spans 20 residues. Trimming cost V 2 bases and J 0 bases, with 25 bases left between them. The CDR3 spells CASSLRGPERKNLANYGYTF. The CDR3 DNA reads TGTGCCAGCAGTTTAAGGGGCCCCGAAAGGAAAAACCTAGCTAACTATGGCTACACCTTC.

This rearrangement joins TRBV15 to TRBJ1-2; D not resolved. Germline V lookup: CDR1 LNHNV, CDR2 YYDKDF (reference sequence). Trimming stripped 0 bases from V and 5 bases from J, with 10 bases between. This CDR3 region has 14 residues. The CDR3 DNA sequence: TGTGCCACCAGCAGAGATCAAGGGAGGTATGGCTACACCTTC. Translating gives CATSRDQGRYGYTF. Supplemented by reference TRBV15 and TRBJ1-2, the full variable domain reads DAMVIQNPRYQVTQFGKPVTLSCSQTLNHNVMYWYQQKSSQAPKLLFHYYDKDFNNEADTPDNFQSRRPNTSFCFLDIRSPGLGDTAMYLCATSRDQGRYGYTFGSGTRLTVV.

CDR3 coding DNA: TGTGCCAGCAGTGTCTTCGAGAGAAGTTCACCCCTCCACTTT. Translating gives CASSVFERSSPLHF. The chain couples TRBV27 to TRBJ1-6; D call uncertain. V was pared by 5 bases and J by 9 bases, with 14 bases between. This CDR3 is 14 amino acids long. Germline V gives CDR1 MNHEY, CDR2 SMNVEV (reference sequence).